Included here is one T cell receptor beta chain sequence, with context. No antigen is known for it. These data come from a study of cytomegalovirus exposure and HLA in healthy donors. As for the study in general: Roughly 85 million unique TCRs from HLA-typed donors were held in an early release of data. General study findings and limits: It was 164 TCR beta chains that were listed as cytomegalovirus-associated. Roughly uniform depth of sequencing across donors was assumed in presence/absence analyses.

CDR1 LNHDA and CDR2 SQIVND come from the germline V gene (reference sequence). The CDR3 covers 16 residues. J was trimmed by 0 bases and V by 5 bases; bases with no gene match: 7. In the PCR, 60 Vbeta and 13 Jbeta primers were used. Produced via immunoSEQ multiplex PCR; TCRdb's table is partial and in-frame only. The profile shows over 200,000 clones, almost 80% of them singletons. The donors comprised healthy bone marrow donors. The chain recombines TRBV19 with TRBJ2-1; 7 nucleotides match TRBD1. Material: PBMCs. The sequence derives from a male donor in good health and CMV-seronegative. In nucleotides, the CDR3 is TGTGCCAGTAGTGGGTGGGACAGCCTCTCCTACAATGAGCAGTTCTTC. The encoded protein is CASSGWDSLSYNEQFF.